Listed below are T cell receptor beta chains from one sample, sequenced in a study of T cells in Graves' hyperthyroidism and ophthalmopathy. Each CDR3 protein is one row after TCRdb ran MiXCR on the multiplex PCR reads. This repertoire shows roughly 510,000 distinct CDR3 sequences, over 45% found once; its top ten account for about two fifths. The source material was peripheral blood or thyroid tissue (not recorded which). Every receptor here comes from an adult woman with Graves' disease, either hyperthyroidism or ophthalmopathy (not recorded which). Each CDR3 is given with its conserved first and last residue.

TRBJ1-1 TRBV9 CASSAGLNTEAFF
TRBJ1-5 TRBV24-1 CATSARETGGQNQPQHF
TRBJ2-2 TRBV6-2/TRBV6-3 CASRKGLAIGGELFF
TRBJ1-4 TRBV6-1 CASSRATGVGEKLFF
TRBJ1-6 TRBV2 CSSNGGGSPLHF
TRBJ1-6 TRBV12-3/TRBV12-4 CASSPGPDNSPLHF
TRBJ2-2 TRBV6-6 CASSNIRGTSGRAGELFF
TRBJ2-7 TRBV7-2 CASSTITSPYEQYF
TRBJ1-6 TRBV19 CASLGQLNSPLHF
TRBJ1-1 TRBV14 CASSHRVSFTEAFF
TRBJ1-6 TRBV7-8 CASSPSGQVAVNSPLHF
TRBJ2-5 TRBV10-3 CAIGTGGGETQYF
TRBJ2-7 TRBV29-1 CSVEGGGTYEQYF
TRBJ1-1 TRBV15 CATSFQGTEAFF
TRBJ2-7 TRBV7-9 CASRSSGISTYEQYF
TRBJ1-6 TRBV7-9 CASSLDYYGSPLHF
TRBJ2-5 TRBV2 CASSELGGVGETQYF
TRBJ2-7 TRBV15 CATRLGVSSSYEQYF
TRBJ1-1 TRBV7-9 CASSLSGARNEAFF
TRBJ1-1 TRBV29-1 CSVDRDRAVFPEAFF